Presented here are 22 T cell receptor beta chains from one specimen sequenced in a study of identical twins. TCRdb called the 5' RACE reads again in MiXCR, with one record for every CDR3 protein. The table shows fewer than 250,000 distinct CDR3 sequences, with around 7.6% occurring only once. These data were likewise used in another study, on yellow fever vaccine responses in identical twins.

Sequenced sample: CD8+ T cells sorted from blood. These receptors were collected from a woman between 18 and 30 years old in good health.

The table lists this clonotype with many counts. The chain joins TRBV4-1 to TRBJ2-3; D tentatively fits TRBD1 or TRBD2 (6 bases each). Germline CDR1 and CDR2: MGHRA and YSYEKL. CDR3 length equals 15 residues. V was pared by 6 bases and J by 6 bases, with 19 bases between. CDR3 coding DNA: TGCGCCAGCAGTCTCCCCAGGAGGGGGTCGGATACGCAGTATTTT. Translated: CASSLPRRGSDTQYF.

As DNA, the CDR3 is TGTGCCAGCAGTTTATGGAGCGGGAGAGTCCTCAGGGATGAGCAGTTCTTC. It yields the protein CASSLWSGRVLRDEQFF. This chain links TRBV12-3 or TRBV12-4 with TRBJ2-1, with TRBD2 matching 8 bases. Losses at the gene ends were 2 bases for V and 8 bases for J; bases not matched to a gene: 14. The CDR3 covers 17 residues.

This clonotype was counted only a few times. The rearrangement uses TRBV2 and TRBJ2-7, with TRBD2 identical over 12 bases. CDR1 is SNHLY, CDR2 FYNNEI, per germline. Trimming at V came to 4 bases and at J to 1 base, leaving 14 bases not matched to a gene. This CDR3 has 19 residues. The CDR3 DNA sequence: TGTGCCAGCAGTGTGGGTGTTTTGACTAGCGGGAGTGAGTCCTACGAGCAGTACTTC. Protein product: CASSVGVLTSGSESYEQYF.

In this sample, this clonotype turned up many times. The chain joins TRBV9 to TRBJ2-3; D is ambiguous. Trimming removed 3 bases from V and 2 bases from J, with 16 bases in between. The CDR3 has 16 residues. Germline V gene data show CDR1 as SGDLS and CDR2 as YYNGEE. CDR3 in amino acids: CASSARNHRLTDTQYF. CDR3 nucleotides: TGTGCCAGCAGCGCCCGTAACCATAGACTCACAGATACGCAGTATTTT.

Only a few counts were recorded for this clonotype. V is TRBV11-1 and J is TRBJ2-1, with 10 bases matching TRBD1. The CDR3 totals 18 residues. Germline V gene sequence: CDR1 SGHAT, CDR2 FQDESV (reference sequence). After removal of 5 bases from V and 0 bases from J, the junction contained 10 bases not matched to a gene. The CDR3 loop is CASSLTGGGPNSYNEQFF. In DNA, the CDR3 is TGTGCCAGCAGCCTGACAGGGGGCGGTCCAAACTCCTACAATGAGCAGTTCTTC.

This clonotype appeared a few times. V and J are TRBV6-2 or TRBV6-3 and TRBJ2-6; TRBD1 might be the D (6 bases). Between the trimmed V and J ends, which lost 5 bases and 0 bases, there was a span of 11 bases. The CDR3 consists of 16 residues. The V gene's germline CDR1 is MNHEY and CDR2 SVGEGT. The CDR3 region is CASSTTGSSGANVLTF. As DNA, the CDR3 is TGTGCCAGCAGTACCACAGGGAGCTCTGGGGCCAACGTCCTGACTTTC.

This clonotype was seen at least ten times. The chain employs TRBV20-1 and TRBJ2-2, with D unresolved. Germline CDR1 DFQATT, CDR2 SNEGSKA (reference sequence). Trimming removed 4 bases from V and 5 bases from J, with 11 bases in between. The CDR3 covers 13 residues. CDR3: CSAKIPRTGELFF. As DNA, the CDR3 is TGCAGTGCTAAAATCCCGAGAACCGGGGAGCTGTTTTTT.

The rearrangement uses TRBV29-1 and TRBJ2-3, with TRBD2 matching over 7 bases. With V trimmed by 6 bases and J by 6 bases, 6 bases remained unmatched. Germline assignment: CDR1 SQVTM and CDR2 ANQGSEA. The CDR3 loop spans 12 amino acids. For the CDR3, the DNA is TGCAGCGTGTTGGCGGGAGAGGATACGCAGTATTTT. This sequence encodes CSVLAGEDTQYF.

This clonotype was seen repeatedly, ten times or more. The CDR3 region has the DNA TGCGCCAGCAGCTTGGAGGGGTTCGGAGATACGCAGTATTTT. It is translated as CASSLEGFGDTQYF. V gene TRBV5-1 combines with J gene TRBJ2-3; perhaps TRBD1 as D (5 bases). The V and J ends lost 0 bases and 5 bases respectively, with 10 bases between them. This CDR3 has 14 amino acids. The germline V gene has CDR1 SGHRS and CDR2 YFSETQ.

This CDR3 reads CATSGLSQETQYF. CDR3 coding DNA: TGTGCCACCAGTGGGCTGAGCCAAGAGACCCAGTACTTC. This chain joins TRBV24-1 and TRBJ2-5, with unresolved D. V was cut by 5 bases and J by 1 base, with 7 bases left in between. The CDR3 length is 13 residues. The germline CDR1 and CDR2 sequences are KGHDR and SFDVKD.

Remarks on this clonotype: Its ends do not fully match the called genes, so a read error is possible. V gene TRBV5-1 combines with J gene TRBJ2-1, with TRBD2 matching 7 bases. Germline V gene data show CDR1 as SGHRS and CDR2 as YFSETQ. CDR3 length: 10 amino acids. CDR3 sequence (DNA): TGCGCCAGCAGCTCCCAAGCGGGAACTTTC. It codes for CASSSQAGTF.

This clonotype has only a few counts. The chain recombines TRBV12-3 or TRBV12-4 with TRBJ2-1, with TRBD2 matching 7 bases. Unmatched junction bases numbered 7, after V lost 5 bases and J lost 9 bases. The CDR3 is 13 amino acids. The CDR3 spells CASSAGTTSEQFF. The CDR3 DNA reads as TGTGCCAGCAGTGCCGGGACTACGAGTGAGCAGTTCTTC.

This clonotype came up many times. The chain links TRBV29-1 to TRBJ2-3, with 10 bases aligning to TRBD2. The CDR3 is 14 amino acids. Germline values: CDR1 SQVTM, CDR2 ANQGSEA. The V segment lost 6 bases and the J segment 5 bases; nucleotides outside the gene matches: 8. The CDR3 DNA reads TGCAGCGTAAAAGCGGGAGGGTTTGGAGATACGCAGTATTTT. Protein: CSVKAGGFGDTQYF.

There are many counts of this clonotype. The V gene is TRBV4-1, the J gene TRBJ2-1, with TRBD1 matching over 9 bases. From germline, CDR1 is MGHRA and CDR2 YSYEKL. Unmatched junction bases numbered 16, after V lost 1 base and J lost 9 bases. The CDR3 runs to 18 residues. The CDR3 region is CASSQGRVGQGPHREQFF. The CDR3 coding sequence is TGCGCCAGCAGCCAAGGAAGGGTCGGACAGGGGCCCCACCGTGAGCAGTTCTTC.

In its sample, this clonotype was seen many times. The rearrangement links TRBV7-8 to TRBJ2-2, with 16 bases fitting TRBD2. The ends lost 4 bases at V and 6 bases at J; junction bases unmatched: 8. Germline V gives CDR1 SGHVS, CDR2 FQNEAQ. This CDR3 region has 18 residues. The CDR3 reads CASSSGLAGGPVSGELFF. The CDR3 DNA reads as TGTGCCAGCAGCTCGGGACTAGCGGGAGGGCCGGTATCCGGGGAGCTGTTTTTT. The full variable domain, in which reference TRBV7-8 and TRBJ2-2 provide the parts outside the CDR3, is GAGVSQSPRYKVAKRGQDVALRCDPISGHVSLFWYQQALGQGPEFLTYFQNEAQLDKSGLPSDRFFAERPEGSVSTLKIQRTQQEDSAVYLCASSSGLAGGPVSGELFFGEGSRLTVL.

Only a few counts were recorded for this clonotype. The gene calls are TRBV28 and TRBJ2-3, with 8 positions matching TRBD1. The CDR3 runs to 16 residues. V was pared by 2 bases and J by 4 bases, with 8 bases of the junction left unmatched. The germline CDR1 and CDR2 sequences are MDHEN and SYDVKM. Here the CDR3 reads CASSLRTGQQADTQYF. CDR3 DNA: TGTGCCAGCAGTTTAAGGACAGGGCAGCAGGCAGATACGCAGTATTTT.

The gene calls are TRBV29-1 and TRBJ2-3; D unclear. Germline values: CDR1 SQVTM, CDR2 ANQGSEA. Trimming removed 3 bases from V and 14 bases from J, with 18 bases in between. This CDR3 contains 12 residues. CDR3 sequence reads: CSVEGRSSVWYF. Written as DNA, the CDR3 is TGCAGCGTTGAGGGCAGATCAAGTGTGTGGTATTTT.

Points on this clonotype: A single base separates this from a much larger clone, so it may be a read error. J is TRBJ2-1 and V is TRBV7-9, with 11 bases identical to TRBD2. The germline V gene encodes CDR1 SEHNR and CDR2 FQNEAQ (reference sequence). CDR3 length equals 14 residues. CDR3 DNA: TGTGCCAACAGCCCCGGGACTAGCGGCAATGAGCAGTTCTTC. It encodes CANSPGTSGNEQFF.

This clonotype turned up a few times. J is TRBJ1-2 and V is TRBV29-1; no firm D call. Per the germline V gene, CDR1 is SQVTM and CDR2 is ANQGSEA. Trimming took 4 bases from V and 3 from J, leaving 9 bases between them. The CDR3 is 12 amino acids. The CDR3 coding sequence is TGCAGCGTTGGACGGCAGGACTATGGCTACACCTTC. It specifies CSVGRQDYGYTF. Using reference TRBV29-1 and TRBJ1-2 for the parts outside the CDR3, the full variable domain is SAVISQKPSRDICQRGTSLTIQCQVDSQVTMMFWYRQQPGQSLTLIATANQGSEATYESGFVIDKFPISRPNLTFSTLTVSNMSPEDSSIYLCSVGRQDYGYTFGSGTRLTVV.

This clonotype showed up just a few times. The genes are TRBV20-1 and TRBJ2-7; D possibly corresponds to TRBD1 (5 bases). Germline assignment: CDR1 DFQATT and CDR2 SNEGSKA (reference sequence). CDR3 length: 14 amino acids. V was trimmed by 6 bases and J by 2 bases, leaving 17 bases between them. CDR3 region: CSAKGQTGAYEQYF. CDR3 in DNA: TGCAGTGCCAAGGGGCAAACAGGAGCCTACGAGCAGTACTTC.

This clonotype was counted a few times. The rearrangement links TRBV24-1 to TRBJ1-2; no definite D call. The V gene lost 4 bases and the J gene lost 1 base, with 3 bases spanning the gap. From germline, CDR1 is KGHDR and CDR2 SFDVKD. This CDR3 spans 12 amino acids. Here the CDR3 DNA reads TGTGCCACCAGTGAAGATAACTATGGCTACACCTTC. Protein sequence: CATSEDNYGYTF.

This sequence joins TRBV27 and TRBJ2-2; 7 positions match TRBD2. CDR1 is MNHEY, CDR2 SMNVEV, per germline (reference sequence). J lost 7 bases, V lost 3 bases, and 2 bases had no gene match. CDR3 size: 13 residues. CDR3 sequence: CASSLGGGGELFF. The CDR3 nucleotides read TGTGCCAGCAGTTTGGGGGGGGGCGGGGAGCTGTTTTTT.